This T cell receptor (beta chain) was recovered during a study of blood T cell dynamics during melanoma immunotherapy. Looking at the study overall: Patients with metastatic melanoma got pembrolizumab or nivolumab-ipilimumab as first-line care. Study outcomes and limitations: PBMC repertoires of eventual disease-control patients split at W3 into clonality or diversity gains.

This CDR3 contains 14 residues. Germline CDR1 is SGHTA and CDR2 is FQGNSA. The V end lost 1 base, the J end lost 3 bases, and 10 bases lay between the germline ends. Documented time point: week 3, after first cycle of checkpoint inhibitor. Apart from a couple of fast progressors, RECIST 1.1 response was judged 12 weeks post-infusion. This clone was observed a handful of times. Its antigen remains unidentified. Every bulk PBMC sample received the same 350 ng of DNA. Here immunoSEQ multiplex PCR was the method, and the copy in TCRdb shows in-frame clones only, minus some. Among approximately 16,000 clones listed, 80% to 95% were seen once.

This chain connects TRBV7-2 to TRBJ2-7; D is unresolved. The sequence was obtained from a human donor with melanoma. The source material was blood, sampled from a patient treated with checkpoint blockade. The CDR3 DNA sequence: TGTGCCAGCAGCTTAGACGTGGGAATCTACGAGCAGTACTTC. This encodes CASSLDVGIYEQYF.